One and the same sample provided the 32 T cell receptor beta chains below, sequenced in a study of blood T cell repertoires in COVID-19. Sequenced by immunoSEQ multiplex PCR; TCRdb stores in-frame clones only, minus some. The profile shows some 250,000 clones, just over 85% of them singletons. Sample: peripheral blood. These receptors originate from a man aged 25-40 years who had recovered from COVID-19.

This clone was picked up a small number of times. The CDR3 sequence is CASSQRRDGLAFF. The DNA of the CDR3 is TGTGCCAGTAGCCAAAGGCGGGATGGGTTAGCTTTCTTT. The V gene is TRBV19, the J gene TRBJ1-1; D call uncertain. The germline V and J ends were trimmed by 6 bases and 10 bases, with 18 bases remaining between them. Germline V gene sequence: CDR1 LNHDA, CDR2 SQIVND (reference sequence). This CDR3 is 13 amino acids long.

The chain joins TRBV4-1 to TRBJ2-1; tentative D call: TRBD2 (6 bases). The CDR3 totals 16 residues. CDR1 is MGHRA, CDR2 YSYEKL, per germline. Trimming pared 0 bases from V and 6 bases from J, leaving 15 bases between. CDR3 loop: CASSQEEGRGSNEQFF. The DNA for the CDR3 is TGCGCCAGCAGCCAAGAGGAAGGGCGGGGCAGCAATGAGCAGTTCTTC.

CDR3 in amino acids: CSVPGGGNQPQHF. CDR3 DNA sequence: TGCAGCGTCCCGGGGGGAGGCAATCAGCCCCAGCATTTT. This rearrangement joins TRBV29-1 to TRBJ1-5; TRBD1 might be the D (5 bases). V was shortened by 6 bases and J by 2 bases, with 11 bases between the two germline ends. CDR1 is SQVTM, CDR2 ANQGSEA, per germline. The CDR3 contains 13 residues.

The chain joins TRBV9 to TRBJ2-3; D might be TRBD2 (5 bases). Germline V gene lookup returns CDR1 SGDLS and CDR2 YYNGEE. V lost 0 bases to trimming and J lost 2 bases, with 10 bases between them. This CDR3 spans 15 amino acids. For the CDR3, the DNA is TGTGCCAGCAGCGTAGTTACCGGGATCACAGATACGCAGTATTTT. It is translated as CASSVVTGITDTQYF.

The chain has TRBV16 and TRBJ2-5, with TRBD2 matching 8 bases. CDR1 is KGHSY and CDR2 is FQNENV in the germline V gene. CDR3 length: 17 residues. V lost 5 bases, J lost 2 bases, and 13 bases stayed unmatched. The CDR3 DNA follows: TGTGCCAGCAGCGGGGCCTCCTCGGGAGGGAGGCAAGAGACCCAGTACTTC. This gives the protein CASSGASSGGRQETQYF.

CDR3 bases: TGTGCCATCAGTTCGGACAGGGTTGAAAAACTGTTTTTT. It translates to CAISSDRVEKLFF. V is TRBV10-3 and J is TRBJ1-4; 8 bases match TRBD1. With V trimmed by 5 bases and J by 7 bases, 3 bases remained unmatched. The CDR3 is 13 amino acids. Germline V gene sequence: CDR1 ENHRY, CDR2 SYGVKD.

The J gene is TRBJ2-1, the V gene TRBV5-1, with TRBD2 matching 9 bases. Trimming cost V 4 bases and J 2 bases; bases outside gene matches: 4. Germline CDR1 and CDR2: SGHRS and YFSETQ. The length of the CDR3 is 15 residues. The CDR3 loop reads CASSIGTSPYNEQFF. The DNA of the CDR3 is TGCGCCAGCAGCATCGGGACTAGCCCCTACAATGAGCAGTTCTTC.

V and J are TRBV19 and TRBJ2-2, with 10 bases aligning to TRBD2. The germline V gene encodes CDR1 LNHDA and CDR2 SQIVND (reference sequence). The CDR3 consists of 15 residues. The V and J ends lost 4 bases and 8 bases, in that order; junction bases with no gene match: 7. CDR3 protein: CASSTLAGGSGELFF. CDR3 DNA sequence: TGTGCCAGTAGTACCTTAGCGGGGGGATCGGGGGAGCTGTTTTTT.

CDR3 in amino acids: CASLWGGGVLYNEQFF. DNA of the CDR3: TGTGCCAGCCTCTGGGGCGGGGGGGTACTCTACAATGAGCAGTTCTTC. The chain employs TRBV5-6 and TRBJ2-1; 9 bases agree with TRBD2. Looked up from germline, CDR1 is SGHDT and CDR2 is YYEEEE. Germline trimming cut 7 bases from V and 3 bases from J; bases unmatched to any gene: 11. This CDR3 contains 16 residues.

The chain recombines TRBV23-1 with TRBJ2-3, with 8 bases lining up with TRBD2. TRBV23-1 is designated an ORF whose function remains uncertain. The junction had 16 bases not matched to a gene; V was cut back by 8 bases and J by 3 bases. The CDR3 spans 17 residues. The CDR3: CASGLSDGGAGTDTQYF. DNA of the CDR3: TGCGCCAGCGGGTTGTCGGACGGGGGGGCAGGGACAGATACGCAGTATTTT.

This clone was observed once. J is TRBJ2-5 and V is TRBV4-1; 10 positions agree with TRBD1. The CDR3 contains 16 residues. The V gene's germline CDR1 is MGHRA and CDR2 YSYEKL. Losses at the gene ends were 1 base for V and 5 bases for J; bases not matched to a gene: 7. The CDR3 reads CASSQVGTGEWETQYF. The CDR3 DNA reads TGCGCCAGCAGCCAAGTCGGGACAGGGGAATGGGAGACCCAGTACTTC.

This chain joins TRBV19 and TRBJ2-5, with 7 bases fitting TRBD1. Unmatched junction bases numbered 3, after V lost 4 bases and J lost 4 bases. The CDR3 covers 13 residues. CDR1 LNHDA and CDR2 SQIVND come from the germline V gene (reference sequence). CDR3 nucleotide sequence: TGTGCCAGTAGTACGAACAGGGGAGAGACCCAGTACTTC. Protein sequence: CASSTNRGETQYF.

The chain carries TRBV10-2 and TRBJ1-3, with D uncertain. V was cut by 1 base and J by 0 bases, with 4 bases left in between. The germline V gene has CDR1 WSHSY and CDR2 SAAADI. The CDR3 runs 14 residues. The CDR3 DNA follows: TGCGCCAGCAGTGAGTGGAGCTCTGGAAACACCATATATTTT. The encoded protein is CASSEWSSGNTIYF.

In this sample, this clone turned up once. The chain has TRBV6-5 and TRBJ2-7; tentatively, D is TRBD1 (8 bases). The CDR3 length is 12 residues. CDR1 is MNHEY, CDR2 SVGAGI, per germline. Trimming removed 10 bases from V and 6 bases from J, with 16 bases in between. The CDR3 loop reads CATSTGEGEQYF. The CDR3 bases are TGTGCCACCTCGACAGGGGAGGGCGAGCAGTACTTC.

The V and J genes are TRBV29-1 and TRBJ2-7; 7 bases line up with TRBD1. Looked up from germline, CDR1 is SQVTM and CDR2 is ANQGSEA. CDR3 length equals 12 residues. Trimming cost V 5 bases and J 3 bases; bases outside gene matches: 4. The CDR3 reads CSVYAGGYEQYF. CDR3 nucleotides: TGCAGCGTTTATGCAGGGGGCTACGAGCAGTACTTC.

This chain connects TRBV19 to TRBJ1-1, with D tentatively TRBD1 (5 bases). The germline gives CDR1 LNHDA, CDR2 SQIVND (reference sequence). The CDR3 is 12 residues long. V was trimmed by 5 bases and J by 11 bases, leaving 15 bases between them. The CDR3 reads CASSYQGGRAFF. CDR3 nucleotide sequence: TGTGCCAGTAGTTACCAGGGAGGCAGGGCTTTCTTT.

CDR3 loop: CASSAPGAGYPSHNEQFF. As DNA, the CDR3 is TGTGCCAGCAGCGCCCCGGGCGCGGGGTACCCCTCTCACAATGAGCAGTTCTTC. The V call is TRBV7-9, the J call TRBJ2-1, with D maybe TRBD2 (6 bases). The CDR3 totals 18 residues. Trimming removed 5 bases at V and 5 bases at J, with 25 bases between. CDR1 is SEHNR and CDR2 is FQNEAQ in the germline V gene (reference sequence).

The chain carries TRBV27 and TRBJ1-1; unclear D gene. CDR3 length: 14 residues. The V gene lost 4 bases and the J gene lost 8 bases, with 17 bases spanning the gap. In germline, CDR1 is MNHEY, CDR2 SMNVEV (reference sequence). The CDR3 spells CASSSPPGVPEAFF. CDR3 in DNA: TGTGCCAGCAGTTCCCCTCCGGGAGTGCCCGAAGCTTTCTTT.

V gene TRBV5-5 combines with J gene TRBJ1-5; D unresolved. The CDR3 is 15 amino acids. The V gene lost 4 bases and the J gene lost 0 bases, with 11 bases spanning the gap. The germline CDR1 and CDR2 sequences are SGHKS and YYEKEE (reference sequence). CDR3 in DNA: TGTGCCAGCAGCCTTTTGGGCGATAGCAATCAGCCCCAGCATTTT. Translation gives CASSLLGDSNQPQHF. Variable domain in full (rest from reference TRBV5-5 and TRBJ1-5): DAGVTQSPTHLIKTRGQQVTLRCSPISGHKSVSWYQQVLGQGPQFIFQYYEKEERGRGNFPDRFSARQFPNYSSELNVNALLLGDSALYLCASSLLGDSNQPQHFGDGTRLSIL.

V gene TRBV6-4 combines with J gene TRBJ2-1; weak D call: TRBD2 (5 bases). This CDR3 spans 13 amino acids. Trimming took off 6 bases at V and 9 bases at J, with 15 bases between the two ends. Germline CDR1 is MRHNA and CDR2 is SNTAGT. CDR3 amino acids: CASSERGKGEQFF. The CDR3 DNA reads as TGTGCCAGCAGCGAACGGGGAAAGGGTGAGCAGTTCTTC.

The V gene is TRBV12-3 or TRBV12-4, the J gene TRBJ1-4; D is ambiguous. Trimming took off 8 bases at V and 8 bases at J, with 15 bases between the two ends. The CDR3 extends over 13 amino acids. The CDR3 spells CASLLFAQEKLFF. DNA of the CDR3: TGTGCCAGCCTTTTGTTTGCTCAGGAAAAACTGTTTTTT.

The sample holds one count of this clone. V gene TRBV7-9 combines with J gene TRBJ1-5; D is unclear. The V gene lost 4 bases and the J gene lost 10 bases, with 20 bases spanning the gap. Per the germline V gene, CDR1 is SEHNR and CDR2 is FQNEAQ (reference sequence). The length of the CDR3 is 15 residues. Written as DNA, the CDR3 is TGTGCCAGCAGCTCCTCCCCCGGGGAGATAGGACCCCAGCATTTT. Protein sequence: CASSSSPGEIGPQHF. The variable domain in full, with the rest retrieved from reference TRBV7-9 and TRBJ1-5, is DTGVSQNPRHKITKRGQNVTFRCDPISEHNRLYWYRQTLGQGPEFLTYFQNEAQLEKSRLLSDRFSAERPKGSFSTLEIQRTEQGDSAMYLCASSSSPGEIGPQHFGDGTRLSIL.

The rearrangement links TRBV5-4 to TRBJ1-1; a weak D match, TRBD1 (6 bases). V shed 3 bases and J shed 1 base, with 10 bases lying between them. The V gene's germline CDR1 is SGHNT and CDR2 YYREEE (reference sequence). The CDR3 length is 14 residues. The CDR3 DNA is TGTGCCAGCAGCTGGCAGGGGAGGAACACTGAAGCTTTCTTT. It translates to CASSWQGRNTEAFF.

V usage is TRBV18 and J usage is TRBJ1-6; TRBD1 matches 7 bases. In germline, CDR1 is KGHSH, CDR2 LQKENI. The CDR3 loop spans 14 amino acids. Unmatched junction bases numbered 0, after V lost 3 bases and J lost 4 bases. CDR3 protein: CASSPGQYNSPLHF. In nucleotides, the CDR3 is TGTGCCAGCTCACCGGGACAGTATAATTCACCCCTCCACTTT. Using reference TRBV18 and TRBJ1-6 for the parts outside the CDR3, the full variable domain is NAGVMQNPRHLVRRRGQEARLRCSPMKGHSHVYWYRQLPEEGLKFMVYLQKENIIDESGMPKERFSAEFPKEGPSILRIQQVVRGDSAAYFCASSPGQYNSPLHFGNGTRLTVT.

The V gene is TRBV9, the J gene TRBJ2-1, with a possible D match to TRBD2 (5 bases). Between the trimmed V and J ends, which lost 0 bases and 0 bases, there was a span of 10 bases. The length of the CDR3 is 16 residues. In germline, CDR1 is SGDLS, CDR2 YYNGEE. The CDR3 DNA follows: TGTGCCAGCAGCGTAGAGGGAGACGGCTCCTACAATGAGCAGTTCTTC. It codes for CASSVEGDGSYNEQFF.

CDR3 bases: TGCGCCAGCAGCTTGGAGACCCTGGGGAGATACGAGCAGTACTTC. It is translated as CASSLETLGRYEQYF. V usage is TRBV5-1 and J usage is TRBJ2-7, with D possibly TRBD2 on 5 matching bases. The germline gives CDR1 SGHRS, CDR2 YFSETQ. With 0 bases removed from V and 4 bases from J, the gap between germline ends came to 14 bases. CDR3 length: 15 amino acids.

The V call is TRBV6-5, the J call TRBJ1-2; D gene ambiguous. V was pared by 0 bases and J by 8 bases, with 13 bases between. This CDR3 comprises 14 residues. Germline assignment: CDR1 MNHEY and CDR2 SVGAGI. CDR3 sequence reads: CASSYSVPTRGYTF. The CDR3 DNA is TGTGCCAGCAGTTACTCGGTCCCCACTCGAGGCTACACCTTC.

This chain uses TRBV11-2 with TRBJ2-7; 10 bases align to TRBD2. The CDR3 consists of 15 residues. Trimming removed 1 base from V and 3 bases from J; junction bases left unmatched: 3. From germline, CDR1 is SGHAT and CDR2 FQNNGV. CDR3 region: CASSLVAGGFYEQYF. DNA of the CDR3: TGTGCCAGCAGCTTAGTAGCGGGGGGTTTCTACGAGCAGTACTTC.

V is TRBV9 and J is TRBJ2-1; 10 bases line up with TRBD2. The V segment lost 0 bases and the J segment 1 base; nucleotides outside the gene matches: 13. Germline V gene lookup returns CDR1 SGDLS and CDR2 YYNGEE. This CDR3 has 20 amino acids. The CDR3 spells CASSVATATSGSFSYNEQFF. CDR3 DNA: TGTGCCAGCAGCGTAGCTACTGCGACTAGCGGGTCCTTTTCCTACAATGAGCAGTTCTTC.

The chain has TRBV4-2 and TRBJ1-1, with 11 bases that match TRBD1. V lost 1 base to trimming and J lost 3 bases; unmatched junction nucleotides: 4. Germline CDR1 and CDR2: LGHNA and YNFKEQ. CDR3 length: 16 amino acids. The CDR3 region has the DNA TGTGCCAGCAGCCAAGGAACGGGACAGGGGGACACTGAAGCTTTCTTT. Its protein product is CASSQGTGQGDTEAFF.

The chain couples TRBV10-3 to TRBJ2-5; D may be TRBD2 (5 bases). Germline V gene lookup returns CDR1 ENHRY and CDR2 SYGVKD. V gave up 10 bases and J gave up 6 bases, with 15 bases separating them. The CDR3 is 12 amino acids. Here the CDR3 DNA reads TGTGCCAGCGGGCCCTATGAAAAGACCCAGTACTTC. Translation gives CASGPYEKTQYF.

The chain combines TRBV27 with TRBJ1-5; 8 bases line up with TRBD1. This CDR3 spans 14 amino acids. Unmatched junction bases numbered 5, after V lost 5 bases and J lost 5 bases. Germline-derived CDR1 and CDR2 are MNHEY and SMNVEV (reference sequence). The CDR3 here is CASSQGTGYQPQHF. Written as DNA, the CDR3 is TGTGCCAGCAGTCAAGGGACAGGTTATCAGCCCCAGCATTTT.